This T cell receptor (beta chain) was recovered during a study of blood T cell repertoires in COVID-19. Study-level background: Sources were T cells, B-cell-depleted T cells, or PBMCs; the material itself was cDNA or gDNA.

The V end lost 0 bases, the J end lost 8 bases, and 10 bases lay between the germline ends. The CDR3 length is 12 residues. The germline V gene encodes CDR1 GTSNPN and CDR2 SVGIG (reference sequence). Under the authors' procedure: Estimates of nucleated cell counts were drawn from the amplification of reference gene primers. Profiling relied on immunoSEQ multiplex PCR, and the TCRdb table lists in-frame clones only, not all of them. Clonal size and the V and J genes are those of that table, whereas D and trimming came from the DNA. The sample lists 50,000 to 65,000 clones, around 87% occurring once. V and J are TRBV30 and TRBJ1-2; D is uncertain. Sequencing was performed on peripheral blood. The receptor was isolated from a man between 70 and 80 years old with acute or convalescent COVID-19. The CDR3 is CAWSVRSRGYTF. The CDR3 DNA reads TGTGCCTGGAGTGTGAGAAGTAGAGGCTACACCTTC.